Sequencing of this T cell receptor beta chain was carried out in a study of vaccination effects on CD4 cells after COVID-19. Study background: Relative to the second dose, post-vaccine samples were obtained a median of 72 days later. Peptides at around 9.9 ug/ml and IL-2 at 9.5 to 10 IU/ml were added to two million PBMC per well.

Regarding the study as a whole: Pronounced clonal contraction occurred in clones induced by infection and by vaccine late after vaccination.

Cells that had been cultured for about 10 days were the source of isolated CD4+ T cells. This individual contracted SARS-CoV-2 between March and December 2020, as verified by PCR. Two-dose BNT162b2 or mRNA-1273 vaccination was given to participants. Half-medium exchanges with IL-2 medium took place on days 3 and 7. A word on this clone: Its antigen remains unknown.

The CDR3 extends over 18 amino acids. Losses at the gene ends were 4 bases for V and 6 bases for J; bases not matched to a gene: 18. The germline CDR1 and CDR2 sequences are LGHNA and YNFKEQ. Profiling relied on immunoSEQ multiplex PCR, and the TCRdb table lists in-frame clones only, not all of them. The sample shows tens of thousands of clones, around 79% of them seen only once. This receptor was identified in a human donor who had a prior SARS-CoV-2 infection. Source: CD4+ T cells from PBMCs cultured without peptide, taken after COVID-19 vaccination. The chain couples TRBV4-2 to TRBJ2-3, with TRBD2 matching 8 bases. The CDR3, as DNA: TGTGCCAGCAGCCTCCGCGGGGGTGTCGGCGGGGGGTCCGATACGCAGTATTTT. This translates into CASSLRGGVGGGSDTQYF.